Listed below are T cell receptor beta chains from one sample, sequenced in a study of CD8+ T cells in alopecia areata. The data were produced by immunoSEQ multiplex PCR, yet TCRdb's version contains in-frame clones alone and is incomplete. The sample lists 170,000 or so clones, about three fifths occurring once. Material: CD8+ T cells sorted from blood, obtained at week 24, from a patient treated with tofacitinib. These receptors originate from a human donor with alopecia areata. The CDR3 runs from the conserved cysteine through the conserved F or W. A D gene is named only where the DNA matches it firmly. Not all rows give a size; the values are once, few, many and, for expanded clones, a class.

D: TRBD2; V: TRBV7-8; size: -; J: TRBJ2-7; DNA: TGTGCCAGCAGCAGGAGCGCGGGGGGGCAATACGAGCAGTACTTC; CDR3: CASSRSAGGQYEQYF
D: -; V: TRBV30; size: -; J: TRBJ1-1; DNA: TGTGCCTGGAGTGTTCGGACAGTTAACACTGAAGCTTTCTTT; CDR3: CAWSVRTVNTEAFF
D: -; V: TRBV2; size: -; J: TRBJ2-5; DNA: TGTGCCAGCAGTGGGCGGGGAGGCCAAGAGACCCAGTACTTC; CDR3: CASSGRGGQETQYF
D: -; V: TRBV6-5; size: -; J: TRBJ2-3; DNA: TGTGCCAGCAGTCAGAACGGGTTGGATACGCAGTATTTT; CDR3: CASSQNGLDTQYF
D: TRBD2; V: TRBV18; size: -; J: TRBJ2-7; DNA: TGTGCCAGCTCACCGGGACTAGTAGGGGAGCAGTACTTC; CDR3: CASSPGLVGEQYF
D: -; V: TRBV2; size: -; J: TRBJ1-5; DNA: TGTGCCAGCAAGGGTTTGAGGTTGGGTCAGCCCCAGCATTTT; CDR3: CASKGLRLGQPQHF
D: -; V: TRBV6-4; size: -; J: TRBJ2-5; DNA: TGTGCCAGCAGTGACACTAGGGACTCGGAAGAGACCCAGTACTTC; CDR3: CASSDTRDSEETQYF
D: TRBD1; V: TRBV27; size: few; J: TRBJ1-5; DNA: TGTGCCAGCAGTTATCGATGGACAGGGGATAGCAATCAGCCCCAGCATTTT; CDR3: CASSYRWTGDSNQPQHF
D: -; V: TRBV7-9; size: few; J: TRBJ1-2; DNA: TGTGCCAGCAGCTTTGTCCCTGCTAACTATGGCTACACCTTC; CDR3: CASSFVPANYGYTF
D: -; V: TRBV4-1; size: -; J: TRBJ1-1; DNA: TGCGCCAGCAGCCAAGACCGAAGGACAGTAGAAGCTTTCTTT; CDR3: CASSQDRRTVEAFF
D: TRBD1; V: TRBV4-1; size: -; J: TRBJ1-5; DNA: TGCGCCAGCAGCCAATCCGGGACAGGGGGTCCCAATCAGCCCCAGCATTTT; CDR3: CASSQSGTGGPNQPQHF
D: -; V: TRBV4-1; size: -; J: TRBJ2-6; DNA: TGCGCCAGCAGCCAAGAATCGAGGGTCTACTCTGGGGCCAACGTCCTGACTTTC; CDR3: CASSQESRVYSGANVLTF
D: -; V: TRBV13; size: once; J: TRBJ2-1; DNA: TGTGCCAGCAGCCCCCGACATGTGTACAATGAGCAGTTCTTC; CDR3: CASSPRHVYNEQFF
D: -; V: TRBV30; size: -; J: TRBJ2-3; DNA: TGTGCCTGGAGAGGCACAGATACGCAGTATTTT; CDR3: CAWRGTDTQYF
D: TRBD1; V: TRBV25-1; size: -; J: TRBJ1-2; DNA: TGTGCCAGCAGTGAATATGAGGGGGCGGGGAGAGGCTACACCTTC; CDR3: CASSEYEGAGRGYTF
D: -; V: TRBV5-4; size: -; J: TRBJ2-2; DNA: TGTGCCAGCAGCTTTACCCGCAACACCGGGGAGCTGTTTTTT; CDR3: CASSFTRNTGELFF
D: TRBD1; V: TRBV9; size: -; J: TRBJ2-5; DNA: TGTGCCAGCAGCGGGGACAGTATCGGGACCCAGTACTTC; CDR3: CASSGDSIGTQYF
D: -; V: TRBV7-9; size: -; J: TRBJ2-1; DNA: TGTGCCAGCGGATTAGGGGTTTCCTACAATGAGCAGTTCTTC; CDR3: CASGLGVSYNEQFF
D: -; V: TRBV7-2; size: few; J: TRBJ2-1; DNA: TGTGCCAGCAGCACCCAGCGGCTGGCCTACAATGAGCAGTTCTTC; CDR3: CASSTQRLAYNEQFF
D: -; V: TRBV30; size: -; J: TRBJ1-1; DNA: TGTGCCTGGAGTCGACCTACGAACACTGAAGCTTTCTTT; CDR3: CAWSRPTNTEAFF
D: -; V: TRBV11-1; size: -; J: TRBJ1-1; DNA: TGTGCCAGCAGCTTAGACCTACGGGGCACTGAAGCTTTCTTT; CDR3: CASSLDLRGTEAFF
D: TRBD2; V: TRBV30; size: once; J: TRBJ2-7; DNA: TGTGCCTGGAACCCCGGACTAGCGGGGAACGAGCAGTACTTC; CDR3: CAWNPGLAGNEQYF
D: -; V: TRBV23-1; size: few; J: TRBJ2-7; DNA: TGCGCCAGCAGTCGGGCACGACCCTACGAGCAGTACTTC; CDR3: CASSRARPYEQYF
D: TRBD1; V: TRBV11-2; size: -; J: TRBJ2-5; DNA: TGTGCCAGCAGCCGCCCCGGGACAGGGCAAGAGACCCAGTACTTC; CDR3: CASSRPGTGQETQYF
D: -; V: TRBV6-1; size: few; J: TRBJ2-1; DNA: TGTGCCAGCATCGGACAGACGTACAATGAGCAGTTCTTC; CDR3: CASIGQTYNEQFF
D: -; V: TRBV9; size: once; J: TRBJ2-3; DNA: TGTGCCAGCGGGGTCGCGCGGGATACGCAGTATTTT; CDR3: CASGVARDTQYF
D: -; V: TRBV29-1; size: -; J: TRBJ2-5; DNA: TGCAGCGTCCCCGGACTCCTCCAAGAGACCCAGTACTTC; CDR3: CSVPGLLQETQYF
D: TRBD1; V: TRBV29-1; size: -; J: TRBJ2-1; DNA: TGCAGCGTCGGGACAGGGGCTGGAAATGAGCAGTTCTTC; CDR3: CSVGTGAGNEQFF
D: -; V: TRBV5-1; size: few; J: TRBJ1-6; DNA: TGCGCCAGCAGCCCGTTTTATAATTCACCCCTCCACTTT; CDR3: CASSPFYNSPLHF
D: -; V: TRBV5-1; size: -; J: TRBJ2-1; DNA: TGCGCCAGCAGCTTGGTTGGCGACGACAATGAGCAGTTCTTC; CDR3: CASSLVGDDNEQFF
D: -; V: TRBV19; size: -; J: TRBJ1-5; DNA: TGTGCCAGTAGTAGGGGACCTTACAATCAGCCCCAGCATTTT; CDR3: CASSRGPYNQPQHF
D: -; V: TRBV5-1; size: few; J: TRBJ1-5; DNA: TGCGCCAGCAGGGAAGAGGGTCAGCCCCAGCATTTT; CDR3: CASREEGQPQHF
D: TRBD1; V: TRBV19; size: -; J: TRBJ1-2; DNA: TGTGCCAGTAGTATCCAAGGACAGGGGACAAACTATGGCTACACCTTC; CDR3: CASSIQGQGTNYGYTF
D: TRBD1; V: TRBV5-1; size: few; J: TRBJ2-6; DNA: TGCGCCAGCAGCTTTCCGCCGGACAGGGCCGGGGCCAACGTCCTGACTTTC; CDR3: CASSFPPDRAGANVLTF
D: TRBD1; V: TRBV4-1; size: once; J: TRBJ1-6; DNA: TGCGCCAGCAGCCAAGGTCCGACAGGGTATAATTCACCCCTCCACTTT; CDR3: CASSQGPTGYNSPLHF
D: -; V: TRBV30; size: -; J: TRBJ1-1; DNA: TGTGCCTGGAGTGTAGGCCGAGACACTGAAGCTTTCTTT; CDR3: CAWSVGRDTEAFF
D: -; V: TRBV11-3; size: -; J: TRBJ2-7; DNA: TGTGCCAGCAGCTCCTGGCAGTACTTC; CDR3: CASSSWQYF
D: -; V: TRBV2; size: -; J: TRBJ2-7; DNA: TGTGCCAGCAGTGTCTACGAGCAGTACTTC; CDR3: CASSVYEQYF
D: -; V: TRBV2; size: -; J: TRBJ2-7; DNA: TGTGCCAGCAGCCGGAGAGCACAGGGTAAGACGGACGAGCAGTACTTC; CDR3: CASSRRAQGKTDEQYF
D: -; V: TRBV30; size: few; J: TRBJ1-3; DNA: TGTGCCTGGAGTGAAGAAAACACCATATATTTT; CDR3: CAWSEENTIYF
D: TRBD2; V: TRBV7-9; size: -; J: TRBJ2-7; DNA: TGTGCCAGCAGCCAAGCTCGACTAGCGGGGGACTACGAGCAGTACTTC; CDR3: CASSQARLAGDYEQYF
D: -; V: TRBV9; size: -; J: TRBJ2-2; DNA: TGTGCCAGCAGCGCGGACGGGCCGGCCACCGGGGAGCTGTTTTTT; CDR3: CASSADGPATGELFF
D: -; V: TRBV11-2; size: -; J: TRBJ2-1; DNA: TGTGCCAGCAGCTTAGAGTACTCCCCCGCCCACAATGAGCAGTTCTTC; CDR3: CASSLEYSPAHNEQFF
D: -; V: TRBV12-5; size: -; J: TRBJ2-1; DNA: TGTGCTAGTGGTCCATCTAATGAGCAGTTCTTC; CDR3: CASGPSNEQFF
D: -; V: TRBV6-5; size: -; J: TRBJ1-1; DNA: TGTGCCAGCAGTTATGGGGGGACCGCGAGCACTGAAGCTTTCTTT; CDR3: CASSYGGTASTEAFF
D: TRBD1; V: TRBV29-1; size: few; J: TRBJ2-5; DNA: TGCAGCGTGCTGACAGGGCATGGGGAGACCCAGTACTTC; CDR3: CSVLTGHGETQYF
D: -; V: TRBV29-1; size: few; J: TRBJ1-2; DNA: TGCAGCGTGACACAGGCTTCGGGGGCTGGCTACACCTTC; CDR3: CSVTQASGAGYTF
D: -; V: TRBV2; size: few; J: TRBJ1-2; DNA: TGTGCCAGCAGTTCTACAGGCGACTTATATGGCTACACCTTC; CDR3: CASSSTGDLYGYTF
D: -; V: TRBV29-1; size: once; J: TRBJ1-2; DNA: TGCAGCGTTGAACTTTATGGCTACACCTTC; CDR3: CSVELYGYTF
D: TRBD1; V: TRBV29-1; size: few; J: TRBJ2-7; DNA: TGCAGCGTCGTCTCGGGACAGTTCTACGAGCAGTACTTC; CDR3: CSVVSGQFYEQYF
D: -; V: TRBV7-9; size: -; J: TRBJ2-2; DNA: TGTGCCAGCAGCTTAGGAGTTTCCGGGGAGCTGTTTTTT; CDR3: CASSLGVSGELFF
D: -; V: TRBV9; size: -; J: TRBJ1-1; DNA: TGTGCCAGCAGCGTACCCCAACGGACGGCCGGCCCTACTGAAGCTTTCTTT; CDR3: CASSVPQRTAGPTEAFF
D: -; V: TRBV12-5; size: -; J: TRBJ1-1; DNA: TGTGCTAGTGGTTTAGGAGGGGGGCGTGAAGCTTTCTTT; CDR3: CASGLGGGREAFF
D: -; V: TRBV5-6; size: few; J: TRBJ2-7; DNA: TGTGCCAGCAGCCCCGGGGGTTCCGCCGAGCAGTACTTC; CDR3: CASSPGGSAEQYF
D: TRBD1; V: TRBV29-1; size: few; J: TRBJ2-3; DNA: TGCAGCGCCACTCGGGGACAGGCCAGCACAGATACGCAGTATTTT; CDR3: CSATRGQASTDTQYF
D: -; V: TRBV6-4; size: many; J: TRBJ1-1; DNA: TGTGCCACTAGAGACGGAAACACTGAAGCTTTCTTT; CDR3: CATRDGNTEAFF
D: -; V: TRBV13; size: once; J: TRBJ1-5; DNA: TGTGCCAGCAGCTCGGGGGACGGTCAGCCCCAGCATTTT; CDR3: CASSSGDGQPQHF
D: TRBD1; V: TRBV30; size: few; J: TRBJ2-5; DNA: TGTGCCTGGAGTGTGGGACAGACTCAAGAGACCCAGTACTTC; CDR3: CAWSVGQTQETQYF
D: -; V: TRBV15; size: -; J: TRBJ1-3; DNA: TGTGCCACCAAGGGCTCTGGAAACACCATATATTTT; CDR3: CATKGSGNTIYF
D: -; V: TRBV27; size: -; J: TRBJ2-7; DNA: TGTGCCAGCAGGCCTGTTACAGCACACTACGAGCAGTACTTC; CDR3: CASRPVTAHYEQYF